A single sample is the source of the 32 T cell receptor beta chains below, sequenced in a study of blood T cell repertoires in COVID-19. Here immunoSEQ multiplex PCR was the method, and the copy in TCRdb shows in-frame clones only, minus some. The table includes hundreds of thousands of clones, around 87% detected once. Sequencing used peripheral blood. Receptors originate from a woman aged 55-70 years with COVID-19, enrolled during active disease.

By proportion, this clone is medium-sized. The V gene is TRBV9, the J gene TRBJ2-3; D unresolved. Germline V gene data show CDR1 as SGDLS and CDR2 as YYNGEE. The CDR3 consists of 15 residues. V was clipped by 5 bases and J by 2 bases, with 15 bases between them. The CDR3 region has the DNA TGTGCCAGCAGTTTTAACCCGGAGATCACAGATACGCAGTATTTT. Its translation: CASSFNPEITDTQYF.

This chain joins TRBV6-6 and TRBJ2-7; D unresolved. V was trimmed by 0 bases and J by 3 bases, leaving 6 bases between them. The CDR3 totals 13 residues. Per germline, CDR1 MNHNY and CDR2 SVGAGI (reference sequence). As DNA, the CDR3 is TGTGCCAGCAGTTACTCGGTCAGCTACGAGCAGTACTTC. This codes for CASSYSVSYEQYF.

J is TRBJ1-2 and V is TRBV27, with 8 bases identical to TRBD1. Germline CDR1 reads MNHEY; CDR2 reads SMNVEV (reference sequence). The CDR3 totals 12 residues. Trimming at V came to 6 bases and at J to 4 bases, leaving 1 base not matched to a gene. CDR3 loop: CASRGQVYGYTF. The CDR3 DNA sequence: TGTGCCAGCAGGGGACAGGTCTATGGCTACACCTTC.

The chain carries TRBV6-5 and TRBJ2-5, with TRBD2 identical over 9 bases. Trimming at V came to 6 bases and at J to 3 bases, leaving 8 bases not matched to a gene. Germline CDR1 reads MNHEY; CDR2 reads SVGAGI. The CDR3 loop spans 15 amino acids. Written as DNA, the CDR3 is TGTGCCAGCAGGCAGGGTGCGGGGGGGAAAGAGACCCAGTACTTC. As protein: CASRQGAGGKETQYF.

The genes are TRBV25-1 and TRBJ2-3, with no clear D. Germline CDR1 reads MGHDK; CDR2 reads SYGVNS. The CDR3 covers 14 residues. The germline V and J ends were trimmed by 4 bases and 3 bases, with 11 bases remaining between them. This CDR3 is CASSGPEKTDTQYF. Here the CDR3 DNA reads TGTGCCAGCAGTGGCCCGGAGAAGACAGATACGCAGTATTTT.

The gene calls are TRBV19 and TRBJ2-2; D is possibly TRBD2 (6 bases). This CDR3 has 14 amino acids. Germline CDR1 LNHDA, CDR2 SQIVND (reference sequence). V was cut by 4 bases and J by 1 base, with 7 bases left in between. The CDR3 nucleotides are TGTGCCAGTAGTAGGAGGGGGAACACCGGGGAGCTGTTTTTT. It codes for CASSRRGNTGELFF.

This sequence joins TRBV5-4 and TRBJ1-1; no firm D call. CDR1 and CDR2 from the germline V gene are SGHNT and YYREEE (reference sequence). Trimming pared 4 bases from V and 7 bases from J, leaving 20 bases between. The CDR3 covers 15 residues. The CDR3 region is CASSPKPRESGEAFF. Written as DNA, the CDR3 is TGTGCCAGCAGCCCCAAACCCCGGGAGAGCGGTGAAGCTTTCTTT. Combining the CDR3 with reference TRBV5-4 and TRBJ1-1 gives the whole variable domain ETGVTQSPTHLIKTRGQQVTLRCSSQSGHNTVSWYQQALGQGPQFIFQYYREEENGRGNFPPRFSGLQFPNYSSELNVNALELDDSALYLCASSPKPRESGEAFFGQGTRLTVV.

This clone was counted only a few times. The chain joins TRBV9 to TRBJ1-1; the D is unclear. Germline CDR1 SGDLS, CDR2 YYNGEE. This CDR3 is 13 amino acids long. V lost 1 base, J lost 3 bases, and 7 bases lay in between. The CDR3 region has the DNA TGTGCCAGCAGCGTACACCGAGACACTGAAGCTTTCTTT. This sequence encodes CASSVHRDTEAFF. Combining the CDR3 with reference TRBV9 and TRBJ1-1 gives the whole variable domain DSGVTQTPKHLITATGQRVTLRCSPRSGDLSVYWYQQSLDQGLQFLIQYYNGEERAKGNILERFSAQQFPDLHSELNLSSLELGDSALYFCASSVHRDTEAFFGQGTRLTVV.

The V gene is TRBV3-1 (or the pseudogene TRBV3-2), the J gene TRBJ1-1; 8 bases match TRBD1. Germline trimming cut 3 bases from V and 3 bases from J; bases unmatched to any gene: 6. There are 15 residues in the CDR3. Germline-derived CDR1 and CDR2 are LGHDT and YNNKEL (reference sequence). The CDR3 nucleotides are TGTGCCAGCAGCCACAGGGGGCGCGCGGACACTGAAGCTTTCTTT. Translated: CASSHRGRADTEAFF.

The chain combines TRBV5-1 with TRBJ1-2; 9 bases map to TRBD1. Germline V gene sequence: CDR1 SGHRS, CDR2 YFSETQ. The V segment lost 0 bases and the J segment 8 bases; nucleotides outside the gene matches: 5. There are 14 residues in the CDR3. This CDR3 reads CASSLDRGRFGYTF. DNA for the CDR3: TGCGCCAGCAGCTTGGACAGGGGGCGCTTCGGCTACACCTTC.

The chain has TRBV13 and TRBJ2-7; the match to TRBD1 covers 9 bases. Germline V gives CDR1 PRHDT, CDR2 FYEKMQ (reference sequence). Losses at the gene ends were 2 bases for V and 2 bases for J; bases not matched to a gene: 4. CDR3 size: 15 residues. CDR3 DNA sequence: TGTGCCAGCAGCTTAAGGGACAGGGACACCTACGAGCAGTACTTC. This translates into CASSLRDRDTYEQYF.

With regard to this clone: This same CDR3 is encoded by further DNA sequences in the sample. The chain has TRBV5-1 and TRBJ1-3, with D possibly being TRBD1 (6 bases). V gave up 4 bases and J gave up 2 bases, with 10 bases separating them. Germline V gene data show CDR1 as SGHRS and CDR2 as YFSETQ. This CDR3 has 14 residues. The CDR3 region is CASSPDRTGNTIYF. The CDR3 bases are TGCGCCAGCAGCCCGGACAGAACTGGAAACACCATATATTTT. The full variable domain, in which reference TRBV5-1 and TRBJ1-3 provide the parts outside the CDR3, is KAGVTQTPRYLIKTRGQQVTLSCSPISGHRSVSWYQQTPGQGLQFLFEYFSETQRNKGNFPGRFSGRQFSNSRSEMNVSTLELGDSALYLCASSPDRTGNTIYFGEGSWLTVV.

This clone was counted only a few times. The rearrangement uses TRBV7-8 and TRBJ1-6; no definite D call. The CDR3 consists of 15 residues. With 0 bases removed from V and 8 bases from J, the gap between germline ends came to 11 bases. Per the germline V gene, CDR1 is SGHVS and CDR2 is FQNEAQ. CDR3 coding DNA: TGTGCCAGCAGCTTAGCTGCCGCTGGGCATTCACCCCTCCACTTT. It is translated as CASSLAAAGHSPLHF.

This clone was picked up a small number of times. The rearrangement joins TRBV18 to TRBJ2-7; 8 bases match TRBD1. CDR3 size: 16 residues. Germline V gives CDR1 KGHSH, CDR2 LQKENI. V gave up 6 bases and J gave up 6 bases; unmatched junction bases: 16. The chain's CDR3 is CASSSFSGQGAFEQYF. In DNA, the CDR3 is TGTGCCAGCTCCTCCTTTTCAGGGCAGGGGGCTTTCGAGCAGTACTTC.

The rearrangement links TRBV5-5 to TRBJ2-7; 7 bases agree with TRBD1. Germline CDR1 reads SGHKS; CDR2 reads YYEKEE (reference sequence). V lost 0 bases, J lost 0 bases, and 3 bases stayed unmatched. The CDR3 is 15 amino acids. The CDR3 DNA is TGTGCCAGCAGCTTGGCGGGACAGAACTCCTACGAGCAGTACTTC. Amino acids: CASSLAGQNSYEQYF.

The chain employs TRBV5-8 and TRBJ2-7, with 9 positions matching TRBD1. Unmatched junction bases numbered 3, after V lost 4 bases and J lost 4 bases. The CDR3 covers 13 residues. The germline CDR1 and CDR2 sequences are SGHTS and YDEGEE. CDR3 region: CASSAGTGYEQYF. As DNA, the CDR3 is TGTGCCAGCAGCGCCGGGACAGGGTACGAGCAGTACTTC.

The chain employs TRBV15 and TRBJ2-4, with a tentative D call TRBD1 (6 bases). Germline assignment: CDR1 LNHNV and CDR2 YYDKDF (reference sequence). V was shortened by 4 bases and J by 0 bases, with 13 bases between the two germline ends. The CDR3 consists of 16 residues. CDR3 sequence: CATSNRDTLAKNIQYF. CDR3 coding DNA: TGTGCCACCAGCAACCGGGACACCTTAGCCAAAAACATTCAGTACTTC.

The chain carries TRBV5-1 and TRBJ1-6, with 9 bases aligning to TRBD1. V lost 0 bases and J lost 13; bases outside the gene matches: 8. This CDR3 is built from 15 residues. CDR1 and CDR2 from the germline V gene are SGHRS and YFSETQ. This CDR3 is CASSLGFGTGSPLHF. Written as DNA, the CDR3 is TGCGCCAGCAGCTTGGGGTTTGGGACAGGGTCCCCCCTCCACTTT.

CDR3 nucleotide sequence: TGTGCCAGCAGCTCCCAGACTAGCAAAGAGACCCAGTACTTC. Its translation: CASSSQTSKETQYF. The chain employs TRBV7-9 and TRBJ2-5, with 7 bases fitting TRBD2. Per the germline V gene, CDR1 is SEHNR and CDR2 is FQNEAQ (reference sequence). This CDR3 is 14 amino acids long. The J segment lost 3 bases and the V segment lost 4 bases, leaving 5 bases of the junction unmatched. The full variable domain, with the rest looked up from reference TRBV7-9 and TRBJ2-5, is DTGVSQNPRHKITKRGQNVTFRCDPISEHNRLYWYRQTLGQGPEFLTYFQNEAQLEKSRLLSDRFSAERPKGSFSTLEIQRTEQGDSAMYLCASSSQTSKETQYFGPGTRLLVL.

The V gene is TRBV28, the J gene TRBJ1-6, with D maybe TRBD1 (6 bases). Germline assignment: CDR1 MDHEN and CDR2 SYDVKM. This CDR3 is built from 14 residues. Between the trimmed V and J ends, which lost 3 bases and 8 bases, there was a span of 11 bases. The CDR3 nucleotides are TGTGCCAGCAGTTTCAGGGGAAGAGATTCACCCCTCCACTTT. Amino acids: CASSFRGRDSPLHF.

This chain joins TRBV7-9 and TRBJ1-1; 7 bases fit TRBD1. Germline CDR1 is SEHNR and CDR2 is FQNEAQ (reference sequence). The CDR3 is 14 amino acids. Trimming removed 5 bases from V and 1 base from J; junction bases left unmatched: 4. The DNA for the CDR3 is TGTGCCAGCAGCCTACAGGGGCGGAACACTGAAGCTTTCTTT. Amino acid sequence: CASSLQGRNTEAFF.

In this sample, this clone turned up once. The rearrangement uses TRBV5-6 and TRBJ2-1; D is unclear. With 3 bases removed from V and 3 bases from J, the gap between germline ends came to 16 bases. CDR3 size: 16 residues. Germline loops: CDR1 SGHDT, CDR2 YYEEEE. CDR3 loop: CASSSIQNRIYNEQFF. The CDR3, as DNA: TGTGCCAGCAGCTCCATCCAAAATAGAATCTACAATGAGCAGTTCTTC.

This chain connects TRBV2 to TRBJ1-2; the D gene is possibly TRBD1 (6 bases). Germline V gene data show CDR1 as SNHLY and CDR2 as FYNNEI. V was shortened by 9 bases and J by 4 bases, with 18 bases between the two germline ends. The CDR3 contains 14 residues. The CDR3 DNA follows: TGTGCCAGTTCAAACGGGGGGACATTCTATGGCTACACCTTC. Amino acids: CASSNGGTFYGYTF.

The rearrangement joins TRBV18 to TRBJ1-1; D gene uncertain. V was shortened by 3 bases and J by 7 bases, with 12 bases between the two germline ends. Germline V gene sequence: CDR1 KGHSH, CDR2 LQKENI. CDR3 length: 13 residues. The CDR3 is CASSPQVNLEAFF. CDR3 bases: TGTGCCAGCTCACCTCAGGTGAATCTTGAAGCTTTCTTT. The full variable domain, its missing parts supplied by reference TRBV18 and TRBJ1-1, is NAGVMQNPRHLVRRRGQEARLRCSPMKGHSHVYWYRQLPEEGLKFMVYLQKENIIDESGMPKERFSAEFPKEGPSILRIQQVVRGDSAAYFCASSPQVNLEAFFGQGTRLTVV.

The chain carries TRBV11-2 and TRBJ2-3; 11 bases map to TRBD2. After removal of 5 bases from V and 0 bases from J, the junction contained 4 bases not matched to a gene. Germline CDR1 and CDR2: SGHAT and FQNNGV. The CDR3 sequence is 16 residues long. The CDR3, as DNA: TGTGCCAGCAGCCCACTAGCGGGGGCTAGCACAGATACGCAGTATTTT. Translated, it gives CASSPLAGASTDTQYF.

The sample holds one count of this clone. The J gene is TRBJ1-5, the V gene TRBV6-1, with D possibly being TRBD1 (6 bases). Germline V gene data show CDR1 as MNHNS and CDR2 as SASEGT. Trimming stripped 1 base from V and 4 bases from J, with 11 bases between. CDR3 size: 15 residues. CDR3 coding DNA: TGTGCCAGCAGTGAAGGCCTAACAGGGAATCAGCCCCAGCATTTT. Translated: CASSEGLTGNQPQHF.

The chain combines TRBV12-3 or TRBV12-4 with TRBJ1-5; D gene uncertain. Trimming left V 5 bases short and J 8 bases short, with 13 bases between. The CDR3 length is 13 residues. The CDR3 DNA reads as TGTGCCAGCAGTCCAAGGACGGAGGAGCCCCAGCATTTT. Protein product: CASSPRTEEPQHF.

V and J are TRBV3-1 (or the pseudogene TRBV3-2) and TRBJ2-3; 12 bases map to TRBD2. Germline CDR1 is LGHDT and CDR2 is YNNKEL (reference sequence). The CDR3 has 17 residues. Trimming took 4 bases from V and 0 from J; bases not matched to a gene: 5. CDR3 residues: CASSLRLAGASTDTQYF. The CDR3 DNA follows: TGTGCCAGCAGCCTCCGACTAGCGGGGGCTAGCACAGATACGCAGTATTTT.

The chain has TRBV7-9 and TRBJ2-7, with D unclear. Germline CDR1 is SEHNR and CDR2 is FQNEAQ (reference sequence). V gave up 1 base and J gave up 6 bases, with 10 bases separating them. This CDR3 comprises 13 residues. CDR3 loop: CASSLEPASEQYF. The CDR3 nucleotides read TGTGCCAGCAGCTTAGAGCCAGCTAGCGAGCAGTACTTC.

This clone is a singleton in its sample. The chain couples TRBV5-6 to TRBJ2-3, with 7 bases lining up with TRBD1. CDR1 is SGHDT, CDR2 YYEEEE, per germline. V was pared by 5 bases and J by 1 base, with 10 bases of the junction left unmatched. CDR3 size: 16 residues. The CDR3 region has the DNA TGTGCCAGCAGGTCGAGGGGGCGCGGTGGCACAGATACGCAGTATTTT. Amino acid sequence: CASRSRGRGGTDTQYF.

The chain joins TRBV14 to TRBJ2-5, with D tentatively TRBD1 (5 bases). Germline assignment: CDR1 SGHDN and CDR2 FVKESK. Trimming removed 0 bases from V and 2 bases from J, with 16 bases in between. This CDR3 comprises 17 residues. CDR3 region: CASSQDWGRPRQETQYF. The CDR3 DNA reads TGTGCCAGCAGCCAAGATTGGGGCAGGCCAAGGCAAGAGACCCAGTACTTC. Combining the CDR3 with reference TRBV14 and TRBJ2-5 gives the whole variable domain EAGVTQFPSHSVIEKGQTVTLRCDPISGHDNLYWYRRVMGKEIKFLLHFVKESKQDESGMPNNRFLAERTGGTYSTLKVQPAELEDSGVYFCASSQDWGRPRQETQYFGPGTRLLVL.

A single count supports this clone. The V and J genes are TRBV4-1 and TRBJ1-5; 8 nucleotides agree with TRBD1. Germline lookup yields CDR1 MGHRA and CDR2 YSYEKL. The CDR3 is 15 residues long. J lost 3 bases, V lost 3 bases, and 4 bases had no gene match. CDR3 bases: TGCGCCAGCAGCCAGGGACAGGCGCCCAATCAGCCCCAGCATTTT. Encoded protein: CASSQGQAPNQPQHF.